The sample holds many counts of the clone carrying this T cell receptor (beta chain). The antigen remains unidentified. This sample is part of a study of blood T cells in healthy people across ages. About the research overall: Capturing about one barcoded beta molecule per two T cells was achieved by template switching. Broader study findings: Significant beta diversity loss was already apparent by age approximately 37, declining roughly linearly. Estimates of total diversity, which came from one million sequenced T cells, were considered to be underestimates.

PCR was performed a second time for roughly 6 to 12 cycles using a sample-barcoded 5' primer and a J-beta primer mix. Every single cDNA molecule received a tag from a template-switch adaptor with 12 random nucleotides. Using its own MiXCR run on the 5' RACE reads, TCRdb lists one record per CDR3 protein. The data contain more than 650,000 distinct CDR3 sequences, 22% of them singletons. The CDR3 sequence is 13 residues long. Trimming took 1 base from V and 7 from J, leaving 8 bases between them. From germline, CDR1 is SGHDN and CDR2 FVKESK. The chain combines TRBV14 with TRBJ2-1; D not certain. Sequencing input: blood. This receptor was identified in an older man in good health. CDR3 loop: CASSQGLANEQFF. DNA for the CDR3: TGTGCCAGCAGCCAAGGTTTAGCTAATGAGCAGTTCTTC. Full variable domain (outside the CDR3, taken from reference TRBV14 and TRBJ2-1): EAGVTQFPSHSVIEKGQTVTLRCDPISGHDNLYWYRRVMGKEIKFLLHFVKESKQDESGMPNNRFLAERTGGTYSTLKVQPAELEDSGVYFCASSQGLANEQFFGPGTRLTVL.